This T cell receptor beta chain originates from a study of blood T cell repertoires in COVID-19. Study details: Sites across the United States, Italy and Spain contributed samples from acute and convalescent COVID-19. Sample material is recorded as cDNA or gDNA derived from T cells, B-cell-depleted T cells, or PBMCs.

Trimming pared 1 base from V and 7 bases from J, leaving 5 bases between. Germline CDR1 KGHSH, CDR2 LQKENI. The CDR3 length is 12 residues. Methods used by the authors: Amplification with reference gene primers provided the estimates of nucleated cell counts. Clones were read by immunoSEQ multiplex PCR, and TCRdb kept only the in-frame ones, dropping some. V, J and clone size are taken as reported in that table, and D and trimming were inferred from the DNA itself. The top ten clones hold approximately 3.3% of a sample with 100,000 to 120,000 clones, more than 70% of them seen once. Sequencing was done on a sample of peripheral blood. This chain joins TRBV18 and TRBJ2-1; D perhaps matches TRBD2 (5 bases). This TCR was sampled from a woman between 50 and 59 years old with acute or convalescent COVID-19. In DNA form, the CDR3 reads TGTGCCAGCTCACCACGGGAGAATGAGCAGTTCTTC. Amino acid sequence: CASSPRENEQFF.